The count of the clone carrying this T cell receptor (beta chain) is one. The germline V and J ends were trimmed by 2 bases and 3 bases, with 14 bases remaining between them. The CDR3 consists of 15 residues. Looked up from germline, CDR1 is SGHTA and CDR2 is FQGNSA. TCRdb processed the RT-PCR reads anew with MiXCR; each CDR3 protein has one entry. The sample shows about 700,000 distinct CDR3 sequences, 12% to 15% of them seen only once. Sequencing input: memory CD4+ T cells from blood. This TCR was recovered from a female donor in good health, serving as a healthy control. The rearrangement joins TRBV7-2 to TRBJ2-7; D is tentatively TRBD1 or TRBD2 (6 bases each). For the CDR3, the DNA is TGTGCCAGCAGCTTAAGGGGGGATGCATTCTACGAGCAGTACTTC. This translates into CASSLRGDAFYEQYF.